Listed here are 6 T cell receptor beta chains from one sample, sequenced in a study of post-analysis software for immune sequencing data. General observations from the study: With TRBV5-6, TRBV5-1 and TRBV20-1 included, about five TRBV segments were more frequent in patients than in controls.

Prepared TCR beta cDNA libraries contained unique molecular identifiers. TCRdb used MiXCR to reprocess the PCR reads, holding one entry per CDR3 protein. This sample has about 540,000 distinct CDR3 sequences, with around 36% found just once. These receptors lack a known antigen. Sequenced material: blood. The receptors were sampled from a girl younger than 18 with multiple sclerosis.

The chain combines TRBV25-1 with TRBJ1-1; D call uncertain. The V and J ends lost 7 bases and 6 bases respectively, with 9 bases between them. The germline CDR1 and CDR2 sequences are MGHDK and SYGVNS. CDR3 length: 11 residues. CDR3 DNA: TGTGCCAGCACCCGAGACTCTGAAGCTTTCTTT. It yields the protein CASTRDSEAFF.

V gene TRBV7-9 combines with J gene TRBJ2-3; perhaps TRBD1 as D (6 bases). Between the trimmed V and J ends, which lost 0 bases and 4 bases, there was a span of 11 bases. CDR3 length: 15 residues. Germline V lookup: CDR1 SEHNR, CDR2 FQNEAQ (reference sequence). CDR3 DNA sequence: TGTGCCAGCAGCTTAGCGATGGGACACGCAGATACGCAGTATTTT. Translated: CASSLAMGHADTQYF.

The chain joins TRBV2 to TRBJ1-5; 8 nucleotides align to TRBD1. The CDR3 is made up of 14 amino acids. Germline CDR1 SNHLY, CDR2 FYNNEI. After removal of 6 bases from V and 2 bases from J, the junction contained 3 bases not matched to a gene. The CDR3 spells CASRDRDGNQPQHF. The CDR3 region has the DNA TGTGCCAGCAGGGACAGGGATGGCAATCAGCCCCAGCATTTT.

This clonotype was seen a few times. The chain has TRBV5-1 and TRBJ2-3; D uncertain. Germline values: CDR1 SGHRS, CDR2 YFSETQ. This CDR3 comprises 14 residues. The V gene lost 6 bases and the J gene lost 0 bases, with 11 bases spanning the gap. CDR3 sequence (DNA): TGCGCCAGCATTAAGTCTTCTAGCACAGATACGCAGTATTTT. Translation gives CASIKSSSTDTQYF. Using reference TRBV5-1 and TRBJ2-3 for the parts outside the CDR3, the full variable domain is KAGVTQTPRYLIKTRGQQVTLSCSPISGHRSVSWYQQTPGQGLQFLFEYFSETQRNKGNFPGRFSGRQFSNSRSEMNVSTLELGDSALYLCASIKSSSTDTQYFGPGTRLTVL.

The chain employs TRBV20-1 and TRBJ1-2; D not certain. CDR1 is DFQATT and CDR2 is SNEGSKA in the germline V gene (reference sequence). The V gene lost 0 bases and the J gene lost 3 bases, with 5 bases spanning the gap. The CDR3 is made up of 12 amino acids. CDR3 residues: CSARDLDYGYTF. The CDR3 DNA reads TGCAGTGCTAGAGATTTAGACTATGGCTACACCTTC.

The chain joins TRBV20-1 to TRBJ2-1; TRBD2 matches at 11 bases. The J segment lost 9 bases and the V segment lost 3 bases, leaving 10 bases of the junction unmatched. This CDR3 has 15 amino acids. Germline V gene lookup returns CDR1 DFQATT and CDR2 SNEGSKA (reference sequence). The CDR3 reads CSASVIAGGPGEQFF. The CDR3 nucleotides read TGCAGTGCTAGCGTTATAGCGGGGGGGCCCGGTGAGCAGTTCTTC.